This T cell receptor (beta chain) originates from a study of cytomegalovirus exposure and HLA in healthy donors. Whole-study results and caveats: The authors assumed roughly uniform sequencing depth across donors for presence/absence analyses.

The CDR3 sequence is 15 residues long. Germline-derived CDR1 and CDR2 are SGDLS and YYNGEE. Trimming cost V 2 bases and J 4 bases, with 15 bases left between them. A remark on this clone: Its antigen remains unknown.

Primers for the PCR totalled 60 Vbeta and 13 Jbeta. Profiling relied on immunoSEQ multiplex PCR, and the TCRdb table lists in-frame clones only, not all of them. This table has under 200,000 clones, around 82% appearing once. The specimen sequenced was PBMCs. The rearrangement uses TRBV9 and TRBJ1-1, with a possible D match to TRBD1 (5 bases). The sequence was collected from a boy aged 2 to 9 in good health and CMV-seronegative. The CDR3 region has the DNA TGTGCCAGCAGCGTGGATCAGGACACCACCACTGAAGCTTTCTTT. Translated: CASSVDQDTTTEAFF.